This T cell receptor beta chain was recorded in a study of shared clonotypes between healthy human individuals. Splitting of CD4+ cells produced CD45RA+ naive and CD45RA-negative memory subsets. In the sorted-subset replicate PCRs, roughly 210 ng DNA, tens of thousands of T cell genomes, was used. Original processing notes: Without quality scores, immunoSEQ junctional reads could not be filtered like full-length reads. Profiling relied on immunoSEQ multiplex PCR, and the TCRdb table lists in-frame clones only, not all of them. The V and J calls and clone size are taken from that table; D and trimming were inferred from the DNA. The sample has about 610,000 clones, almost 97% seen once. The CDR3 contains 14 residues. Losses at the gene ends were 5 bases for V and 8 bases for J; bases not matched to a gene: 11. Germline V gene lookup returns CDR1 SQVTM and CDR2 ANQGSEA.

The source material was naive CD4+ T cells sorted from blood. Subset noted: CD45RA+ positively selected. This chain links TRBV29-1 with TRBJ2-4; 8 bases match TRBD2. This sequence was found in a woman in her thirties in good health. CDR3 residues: CSVREGVSPHIQYF. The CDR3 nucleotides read TGCAGCGTTCGGGAGGGCGTATCTCCCCACATTCAGTACTTC.